The 29 T cell receptor beta chains reported below all come from one sample, sequenced in a study of shared clonotypes between healthy human individuals (dated by TCRdb to about 2020). Libraries were prepared through the immunoSEQ multiplex PCR assay. The table was pulled from immuneACCESS by TCRdb, which kept in-frame rearrangements only. Such tables lose some clones; where checked, under half of the loss comes from unresolved V genes, and the rest has no known cause. The sample table shows some 700,000 clones, and around 90% are seen once. Around a third of the sample is in the top ten clones. Material: memory CD8+ T cells from PBMCs. What this sample's cell subset or site label stands for: CD45RO+ cells pooled with CCR7-negative TemRA cells. Receptor source: a man aged 18 to 30 in good health. Some clones in this sample may be carry-over from other donors' samples.

The CDR3 is CASSPRLFLTDSNYGYTF. The CDR3 DNA sequence: TGTGCCAGCAGTCCCCGACTTTTTTTGACAGATTCTAACTATGGCTACACCTTC. The chain combines TRBV27 with TRBJ1-2; D is perhaps TRBD1 (5 bases). The CDR3 totals 18 residues. The germline CDR1 and CDR2 sequences are MNHEY and SMNVEV (reference sequence). Trimming removed 5 bases from V and 0 bases from J, with 22 bases in between.

This clone was detected only once. This rearrangement joins TRBV2 to TRBJ2-5; TRBD2 matches 9 bases. The germline CDR1 and CDR2 sequences are SNHLY and FYNNEI. This CDR3 spans 17 amino acids. The ends lost 2 bases at V and 1 base at J; junction bases unmatched: 8. In DNA form, the CDR3 reads TGTGCCAGCAGTGAATTGCGGGAGGGTAGGGGCCAAGAGACCCAGTACTTC. Protein: CASSELREGRGQETQYF.

The chain is built from TRBV27 and TRBJ2-7; 10 bases agree with TRBD2. V trimming: 6 bases; J trimming: 12 bases; junction bases outside the gene matches: 17. Germline-derived CDR1 and CDR2 are MNHEY and SMNVEV (reference sequence). The CDR3 has 15 amino acids. CDR3 in amino acids: CASRLTPGQREGLYF. The CDR3 coding sequence is TGTGCCAGCAGATTAACCCCCGGGCAGCGGGAGGGGCTGTACTTC.

This chain links TRBV9 with TRBJ2-4, with D unclear. The CDR3 is 13 residues long. CDR1 and CDR2 from the germline V gene are SGDLS and YYNGEE. Trimming took off 3 bases at V and 6 bases at J, with 10 bases between the two ends. The CDR3 region is CASSGHSSNIQYF. The DNA of the CDR3 is TGTGCCAGCAGCGGACACTCGTCAAACATTCAGTACTTC.

The genes are TRBV28 and TRBJ2-7; 11 nucleotides agree with TRBD1. The CDR3 is made up of 14 amino acids. V was clipped by 6 bases and J by 4 bases; unmatched bases: 5. The germline V gene encodes CDR1 MDHEN and CDR2 SYDVKM. CDR3 coding DNA: TGTGCCAGCAGCTACGGACAGGGGGCATACGAGCAGTACTTC. Its protein is CASSYGQGAYEQYF.

The chain recombines TRBV29-1 with TRBJ2-5; D may be TRBD2 (5 bases). CDR1 and CDR2 from the germline V gene are SQVTM and ANQGSEA. The CDR3 extends over 14 amino acids. Trimming pared 4 bases from V and 0 bases from J, leaving 12 bases between. Here the CDR3 DNA reads TGCAGCGTTGGGGGTAGCGAATACCAAGAGACCCAGTACTTC. Translating it yields CSVGGSEYQETQYF.

V is TRBV7-2 and J is TRBJ2-6; no clear D gene. CDR3 size: 17 residues. With 5 bases removed from V and 0 bases from J, the gap between germline ends came to 14 bases. CDR1 and CDR2 from the germline V gene are SGHTA and FQGNSA. In DNA form, the CDR3 reads TGTGCCAGCAGCCCCCTGGAATTAATCTCTGGGGCCAACGTCCTGACTTTC. Its protein is CASSPLELISGANVLTF.

This clone has just one count. The chain couples TRBV28 to TRBJ1-6, with D uncertain. The V and J ends lost 8 bases and 7 bases respectively, with 12 bases between them. CDR1 and CDR2 (germline): MDHEN, SYDVKM. The CDR3 is 13 amino acids. The CDR3 region is CASLDWANSPLHF. In nucleotides, the CDR3 is TGTGCCAGCCTAGACTGGGCAAATTCACCCCTCCACTTT.

The J gene is TRBJ1-4, the V gene TRBV7-9, with D hard to call. Germline assignment: CDR1 SEHNR and CDR2 FQNEAQ (reference sequence). CDR3 length: 14 residues. Trimming removed 5 bases from V and 4 bases from J, with 11 bases in between. As DNA, the CDR3 is TGTGCCAGCAGCCACCCTGCACATAATGAAAAACTGTTTTTT. It encodes CASSHPAHNEKLFF. Complete variable domain (other parts from reference TRBV7-9 and TRBJ1-4): DTGVSQNPRHKITKRGQNVTFRCDPISEHNRLYWYRQTLGQGPEFLTYFQNEAQLEKSRLLSDRFSAERPKGSFSTLEIQRTEQGDSAMYLCASSHPAHNEKLFFGSGTQLSVL.

The chain is built from TRBV19 and TRBJ2-7, with 8 nucleotides matching TRBD2. V lost 6 bases and J lost 4; bases outside the gene matches: 8. The CDR3 length is 14 residues. Germline V CDR1 and CDR2: LNHDA, SQIVND (reference sequence). Written as DNA, the CDR3 is TGTGCCAGTAGCATGCGGGGGGCGAGGTACGAGCAGTACTTC. This gives the protein CASSMRGARYEQYF.

The sample holds a few counts of this clone. This rearrangement joins TRBV10-3 to TRBJ1-5; no clear D gene. The CDR3 is 13 residues long. V lost 0 bases, J lost 2 bases, and 2 bases lay in between. Germline V gene data show CDR1 as ENHRY and CDR2 as SYGVKD. The CDR3 sequence: CAISESGNQPQHF. Here the CDR3 DNA reads TGTGCCATCAGTGAGTCCGGCAATCAGCCCCAGCATTTT.

The rearrangement joins TRBV4-3 to TRBJ2-2; tentatively, D is TRBD1 (5 bases). The V end was cut by 1 base, the J end by 4 bases, with 7 bases between. Per the germline V gene, CDR1 is LGHNA and CDR2 is YSLEER. The CDR3 contains 14 residues. In DNA, the CDR3 is TGCGCCAGCAGCCAAGCCAGGGCCACCGGGGAGCTGTTTTTT. Translated: CASSQARATGELFF.

This chain links TRBV11-2 with TRBJ1-6; a possible D gene is TRBD1 (5 bases). This CDR3 spans 14 amino acids. Trimming left V 8 bases short and J 1 base short, with 9 bases between. The germline CDR1 and CDR2 sequences are SGHAT and FQNNGV. The CDR3, as DNA: TGTGCCAGCTTGGGGGGGTCCTATAATTCACCCCTCCACTTT. As protein: CASLGGSYNSPLHF.

The chain employs TRBV6-5 and TRBJ1-5; perhaps TRBD1 as D (6 bases). The germline V gene has CDR1 MNHEY and CDR2 SVGAGI. This CDR3 comprises 15 residues. Trimming took 5 bases from V and 5 from J, leaving 16 bases between them. As DNA, the CDR3 is TGTGCCAGCAGTCGCGGGACATCTTCTGATCAGCCCCAGCATTTT. Its translation: CASSRGTSSDQPQHF.

V is TRBV27 and J is TRBJ2-3, with D perhaps matching TRBD2 (6 bases). The CDR3 runs to 14 residues. CDR1 and CDR2 (germline): MNHEY, SMNVEV (reference sequence). V lost 4 bases to trimming and J lost 1 base, with 9 bases between them. CDR3 sequence (DNA): TGTGCCAGCAGTTGGGTAGCGGGCACAGATACGCAGTATTTT. Encoded protein: CASSWVAGTDTQYF.

The chain joins TRBV28 to TRBJ2-5, with a possible D match to TRBD2 (6 bases). The ends were cut back, 7 bases at V and 2 bases at J, with 14 bases in the middle. This CDR3 is 14 amino acids long. Germline V gene sequence: CDR1 MDHEN, CDR2 SYDVKM. DNA for the CDR3: TGTGCCAGCAACGGGGGTTTAATTCAAGAGACCCAGTACTTC. Its translation: CASNGGLIQETQYF. Together with reference TRBV28 and TRBJ2-5, the CDR3 gives the full variable domain: DVKVTQSSRYLVKRTGEKVFLECVQDMDHENMFWYRQDPGLGLRLIYFSYDVKMKEKGDIPEGYSVSREKKERFSLILESASTNQTSMYLCASNGGLIQETQYFGPGTRLLVL.

The chain links TRBV5-1 to TRBJ1-1, with D possibly TRBD1 on 5 matching bases. Germline V gene data show CDR1 as SGHRS and CDR2 as YFSETQ. This CDR3 is built from 14 residues. Trimming stripped 2 bases from V and 1 base from J, with 9 bases between. CDR3 in DNA: TGCGCCAGCAGCTTACAGGAGCCGAACACTGAAGCTTTCTTT. This sequence encodes CASSLQEPNTEAFF.

V and J are TRBV6-1 and TRBJ2-1, with D uncertain. The CDR3 spans 15 residues. Germline V gene lookup returns CDR1 MNHNS and CDR2 SASEGT. V shed 7 bases and J shed 2 bases, with 15 bases lying between them. In nucleotides, the CDR3 is TGTGCCAGCACCTCAGACCCCCTGGCCTACAATGAGCAGTTCTTC. Its translation is CASTSDPLAYNEQFF.

This chain links TRBV7-3 with TRBJ2-1; D is undetermined. The germline CDR1 and CDR2 sequences are SGHTA and FQGTGA. With 4 bases removed from V and 5 bases from J, the gap between germline ends came to 6 bases. CDR3 length: 12 residues. The CDR3 reads CASSSPDNEQFF. DNA of the CDR3: TGTGCCAGCAGCTCCCCAGACAATGAGCAGTTCTTC.

The chain is built from TRBV2 and TRBJ2-5; TRBD2 agrees at 9 bases. The length of the CDR3 is 16 residues. V trimming: 6 bases; J trimming: 5 bases; junction bases outside the gene matches: 13. Looked up from germline, CDR1 is SNHLY and CDR2 is FYNNEI. Here the CDR3 reads CASRGIAGATEETQYF. The CDR3 DNA reads TGTGCCAGCAGGGGGATAGCGGGAGCAACCGAGGAGACCCAGTACTTC.

V is TRBV9 and J is TRBJ2-1; TRBD2 matches 10 bases. Germline-derived CDR1 and CDR2 are SGDLS and YYNGEE. The trim removed 0 bases at V and 9 bases at J, leaving 9 bases unmatched. The CDR3 covers 16 residues. CDR3 sequence reads: CASSVDSLAGVVEQFF. The CDR3 DNA follows: TGTGCCAGCAGCGTAGATAGTCTAGCGGGAGTAGTTGAGCAGTTCTTC.

The CDR3, as DNA: TGCGCCAGCAGCTCTTCGGGACTAGCGGGAGGGCGGAGCACAGATACGCAGTATTTT. Its protein is CASSSSGLAGGRSTDTQYF. The genes are TRBV5-1 and TRBJ2-3; TRBD2 matches at 16 bases. Trimming cost V 3 bases and J 0 bases; bases outside gene matches: 7. Germline CDR1 SGHRS, CDR2 YFSETQ. The CDR3 contains 19 residues.

As regards this clone: A read error may produce the germline difference seen at one junction end. V is TRBV29-1 and J is TRBJ2-7, with 8 bases lining up with TRBD1. This CDR3 spans 13 amino acids. Germline-derived CDR1 and CDR2 are SQVTM and ANQGSEA. CDR3 nucleotides: TGCAGCGTCGAAGGACAGGGCCCCTACGAGCAGTACTTC. Amino acids: CSVEGQGPYEQYF.

The rearrangement uses TRBV6-1 and TRBJ1-5; TRBD1 matches at 9 bases. V lost 4 bases to trimming and J lost 6 bases; unmatched junction nucleotides: 16. CDR3 length: 18 residues. The germline V gene has CDR1 MNHNS and CDR2 SASEGT. CDR3 nucleotides: TGTGCCAGCAGTGCCCTAGGGGCAGGACAGGGGATAGGTCAGCCCCAGCATTTT. This gives the protein CASSALGAGQGIGQPQHF.

The chain is built from TRBV28 and TRBJ1-2, with D possibly matching TRBD1 (6 bases). Germline CDR1 MDHEN, CDR2 SYDVKM. V was trimmed by 6 bases and J by 5 bases, leaving 13 bases between them. The CDR3 spans 13 residues. This CDR3 reads CASSTGTLYGYTF. CDR3 sequence (DNA): TGTGCCAGCAGCACCGGGACACTTTATGGCTACACCTTC.

The chain employs TRBV18 and TRBJ1-5; D not resolved. The ends were cut back, 4 bases at V and 0 bases at J, with 10 bases in the middle. CDR1 KGHSH and CDR2 LQKENI come from the germline V gene. The CDR3 has 15 amino acids. CDR3 DNA: TGTGCCAGCTCACAGAAGACCGATAGCAATCAGCCCCAGCATTTT. Residues: CASSQKTDSNQPQHF.

The chain carries TRBV27 and TRBJ1-4, with 10 positions matching TRBD1. The CDR3 sequence is 14 residues long. The ends lost 6 bases at V and 8 bases at J; junction bases unmatched: 6. The germline CDR1 and CDR2 sequences are MNHEY and SMNVEV (reference sequence). CDR3 amino acids: CASRTGGAGEKLFF. The CDR3 DNA reads as TGTGCCAGCAGGACAGGGGGCGCGGGCGAAAAACTGTTTTTT.

The chain uses TRBV5-8 and TRBJ2-1; unclear D gene. V lost 7 bases to trimming and J lost 4 bases, with 9 bases between them. Germline CDR1 SGHTS, CDR2 YDEGEE. The CDR3 runs to 12 residues. In DNA, the CDR3 is TGTGCCAGCGAGAGAGTGTACAATGAGCAGTTCTTC. Its translation: CASERVYNEQFF.

This chain connects TRBV2 to TRBJ2-7, with D hard to call. The germline V and J ends were trimmed by 11 bases and 0 bases, with 17 bases remaining between them. The CDR3 sequence is 14 residues long. The germline V gene encodes CDR1 SNHLY and CDR2 FYNNEI. The CDR3 coding sequence is TGTGCCGGAAGCAGTACGGAGCTCTCCTACGAGCAGTACTTC. Protein sequence: CAGSSTELSYEQYF.